The rows below give T cell receptor beta chains drawn from one sample of a study of CD8 T cells in ankylosing spondylitis. Using its own MiXCR run on the 5' RACE reads, TCRdb lists one record per CDR3 protein. The table includes hundreds of thousands of distinct CDR3 sequences, 8.6% detected once. The sequenced material came from blood, either unsorted or a sorted T cell fraction (not recorded which). Every receptor here comes from a male donor with ankylosing spondylitis or in good health (not recorded which). The CDR3 runs from the conserved cysteine through the conserved F or W. The D gene is left open where the match is weak. Size values are once, few and many counts, or a class for expanded clones, and some rows have none.

j_call d_call v_call clone_size cdr3_aa cdr3_nt
TRBJ1-2 NA TRBV29-1 many CSVDPGAGGYTF TGCAGCGTTGATCCCGGGGCGGGGGGCTACACCTTC
TRBJ2-7 TRBD2 TRBV4-3 NA CASSQGPSGAYEQYF TGCGCCAGCAGCCAAGGTCCTAGCGGCGCCTACGAGCAGTACTTC
TRBJ2-1 NA TRBV9 many CASSVTSSRADEQFF TGTGCCAGCAGCGTAACGTCGTCAAGGGCCGATGAGCAGTTCTTC
TRBJ1-1 NA TRBV20-1 many CSAREGAGTEAFF TGCAGTGCTAGAGAGGGTGCGGGGACTGAAGCTTTCTTT
TRBJ1-5 NA TRBV20-1 many CSARGYSNQPQHF TGCAGTGCTAGAGGGTATAGCAATCAGCCCCAGCATTTT
TRBJ2-2 NA TRBV7-3 many CASSFWGTTNTGELFF TGTGCCAGCAGCTTCTGGGGGACCACGAACACCGGGGAGCTGTTTTTT
TRBJ2-7 NA TRBV6-1 many CASRDPSTGSYEQYF TGTGCCAGCAGGGACCCTTCAACCGGCTCCTACGAGCAGTACTTC
TRBJ2-3 TRBD2 TRBV6-1 many CASSPGTRNTQYF TGTGCCAGCAGTCCCGGGACTAGAAATACGCAGTATTTT
TRBJ1-1 NA TRBV18 many CASSPSVAEAFF TGTGCCAGCTCACCATCAGTAGCTGAAGCTTTCTTT
TRBJ2-7 TRBD2 TRBV12-3/TRBV12-4 few CASSLALGGSSYEQYF TGTGCCAGCAGTTTAGCGCTGGGAGGGAGCTCCTACGAGCAGTACTTC
TRBJ1-4 NA TRBV29-1 many CRSHRDPNNEKLFF TGCAGGAGCCACCGCGATCCAAATAATGAAAAACTGTTTTTT